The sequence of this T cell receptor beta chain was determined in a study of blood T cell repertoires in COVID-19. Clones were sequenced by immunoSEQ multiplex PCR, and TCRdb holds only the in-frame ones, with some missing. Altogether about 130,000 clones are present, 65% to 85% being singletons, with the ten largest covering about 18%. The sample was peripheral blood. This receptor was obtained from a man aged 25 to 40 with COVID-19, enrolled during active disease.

The DNA for the CDR3 is TGTGCCAGCAGTTTCACCGGGACGGGGGATCGGACCCTCCACTTT. The encoded protein is CASSFTGTGDRTLHF. The chain is built from TRBV27 and TRBJ1-6; perhaps TRBD1 as D (5 bases). Germline CDR1 reads MNHEY; CDR2 reads SMNVEV (reference sequence). V was pared by 3 bases and J by 14 bases, with 20 bases between. The CDR3 extends over 15 amino acids.